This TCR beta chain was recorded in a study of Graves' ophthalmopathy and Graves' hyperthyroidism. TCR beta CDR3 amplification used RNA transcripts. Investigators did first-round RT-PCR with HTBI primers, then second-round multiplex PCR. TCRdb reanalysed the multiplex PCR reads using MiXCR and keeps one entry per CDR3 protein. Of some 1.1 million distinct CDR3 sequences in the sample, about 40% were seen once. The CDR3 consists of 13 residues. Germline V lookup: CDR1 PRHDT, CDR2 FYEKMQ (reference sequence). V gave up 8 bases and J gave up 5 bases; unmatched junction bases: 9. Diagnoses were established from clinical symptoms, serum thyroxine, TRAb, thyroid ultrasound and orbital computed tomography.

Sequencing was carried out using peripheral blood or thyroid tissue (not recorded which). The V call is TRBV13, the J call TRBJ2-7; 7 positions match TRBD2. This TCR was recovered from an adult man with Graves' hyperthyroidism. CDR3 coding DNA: TGTGCCAGCCTAAGGGGAGGGGACCACGAGCAGTACTTC. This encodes CASLRGGDHEQYF.